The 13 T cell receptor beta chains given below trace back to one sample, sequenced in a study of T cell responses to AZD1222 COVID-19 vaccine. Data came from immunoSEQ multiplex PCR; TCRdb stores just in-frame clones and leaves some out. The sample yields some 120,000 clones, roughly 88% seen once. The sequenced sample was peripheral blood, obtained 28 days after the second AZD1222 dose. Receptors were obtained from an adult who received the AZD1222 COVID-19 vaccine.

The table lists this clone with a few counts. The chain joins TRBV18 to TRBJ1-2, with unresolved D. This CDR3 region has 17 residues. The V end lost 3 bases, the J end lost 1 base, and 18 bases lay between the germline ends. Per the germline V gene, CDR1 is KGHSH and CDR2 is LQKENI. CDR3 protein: CASSPTTRTTLNYGYTF. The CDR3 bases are TGTGCCAGCTCACCCACCACACGAACGACACTTAACTATGGCTACACCTTC.

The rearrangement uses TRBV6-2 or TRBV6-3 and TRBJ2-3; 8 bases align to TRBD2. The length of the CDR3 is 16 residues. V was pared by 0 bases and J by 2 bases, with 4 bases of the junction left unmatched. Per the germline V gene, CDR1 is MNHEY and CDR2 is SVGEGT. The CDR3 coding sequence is TGTGCCAGCAGTTACTCTGAGCGGGGGCCCACAGATACGCAGTATTTT. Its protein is CASSYSERGPTDTQYF.

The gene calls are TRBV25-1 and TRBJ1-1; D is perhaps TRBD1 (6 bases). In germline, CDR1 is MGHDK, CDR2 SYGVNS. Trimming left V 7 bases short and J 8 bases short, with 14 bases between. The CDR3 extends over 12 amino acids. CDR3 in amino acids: CASTTGGQEAFF. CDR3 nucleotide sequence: TGTGCCAGCACGACAGGCGGGCAGGAAGCTTTCTTT.

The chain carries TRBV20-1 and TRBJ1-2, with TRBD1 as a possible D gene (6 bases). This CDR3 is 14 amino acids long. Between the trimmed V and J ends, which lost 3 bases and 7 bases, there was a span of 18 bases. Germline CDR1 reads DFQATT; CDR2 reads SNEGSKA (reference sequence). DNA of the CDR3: TGCAGTGCTAGTAGGAAGGCAGGGGCTTTTGGCTACACCTTC. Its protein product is CSASRKAGAFGYTF.

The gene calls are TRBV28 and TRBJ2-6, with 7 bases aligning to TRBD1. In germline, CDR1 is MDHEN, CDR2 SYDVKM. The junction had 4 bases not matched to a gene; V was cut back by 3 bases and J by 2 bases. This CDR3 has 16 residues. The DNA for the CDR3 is TGTGCCAGCAGTTTGTTGGGGACAGCTGGGGCCAACGTCCTGACTTTC. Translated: CASSLLGTAGANVLTF.

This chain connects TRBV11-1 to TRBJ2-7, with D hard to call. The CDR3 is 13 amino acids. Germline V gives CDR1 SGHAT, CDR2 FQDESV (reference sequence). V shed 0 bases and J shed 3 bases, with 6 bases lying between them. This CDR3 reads CASSLAWNYEQYF. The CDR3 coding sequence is TGTGCCAGCAGCTTAGCGTGGAACTACGAGCAGTACTTC.

The CDR3 region has the DNA TGTGCCAGCAGCTTAGTGGCGTCCGGGGAGGACACCGGGGAGCTGTTTTTT. As protein: CASSLVASGEDTGELFF. The chain employs TRBV11-2 and TRBJ2-2, with D tentatively TRBD2 (6 bases). Germline CDR1 is SGHAT and CDR2 is FQNNGV. The CDR3 length is 17 residues. Trimming took 1 base from V and 3 from J, leaving 15 bases between them. The whole variable domain, filled in from reference TRBV11-2 and TRBJ2-2, reads EAGVAQSPRYKIIEKRQSVAFWCNPISGHATLYWYQQILGQGPKLLIQFQNNGVVDDSQLPKDRFSAERLKGVDSTLKIQPAKLEDSAVYLCASSLVASGEDTGELFFGEGSRLTVL.

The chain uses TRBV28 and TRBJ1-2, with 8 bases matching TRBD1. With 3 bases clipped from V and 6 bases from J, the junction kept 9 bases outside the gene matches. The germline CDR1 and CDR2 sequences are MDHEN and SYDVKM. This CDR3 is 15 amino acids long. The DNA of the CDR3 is TGTGCCAGCAGTTTTCTCGGCCGGACAGGGAATGGCTACACCTTC. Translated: CASSFLGRTGNGYTF.

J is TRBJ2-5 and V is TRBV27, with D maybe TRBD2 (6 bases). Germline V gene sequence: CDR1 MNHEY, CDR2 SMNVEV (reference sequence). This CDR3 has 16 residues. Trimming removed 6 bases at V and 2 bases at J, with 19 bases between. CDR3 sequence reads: CASSHLSGGEQETQYF. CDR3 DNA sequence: TGTGCCAGCAGCCACCTATCGGGCGGGGAGCAAGAGACCCAGTACTTC.

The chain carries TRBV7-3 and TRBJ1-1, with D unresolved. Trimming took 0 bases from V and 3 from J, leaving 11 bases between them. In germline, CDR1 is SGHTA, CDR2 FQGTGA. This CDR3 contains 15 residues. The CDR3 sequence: CASSLTGIVDTEAFF. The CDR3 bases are TGTGCCAGCAGCTTAACGGGCATCGTGGACACTGAAGCTTTCTTT.

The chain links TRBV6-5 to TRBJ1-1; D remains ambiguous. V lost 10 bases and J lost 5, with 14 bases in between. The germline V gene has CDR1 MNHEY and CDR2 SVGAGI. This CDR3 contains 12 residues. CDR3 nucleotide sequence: TGTGCCATTCGAGAGGTGCGGACTGAAGCTTTCTTT. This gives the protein CAIREVRTEAFF.

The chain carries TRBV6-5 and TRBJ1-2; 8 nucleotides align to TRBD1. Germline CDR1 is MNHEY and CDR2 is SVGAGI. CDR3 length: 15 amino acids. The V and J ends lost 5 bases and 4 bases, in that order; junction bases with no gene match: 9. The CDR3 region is CASSRLGQGGYGYTF. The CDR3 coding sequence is TGTGCCAGCAGTCGCCTCGGACAGGGAGGCTATGGCTACACCTTC.

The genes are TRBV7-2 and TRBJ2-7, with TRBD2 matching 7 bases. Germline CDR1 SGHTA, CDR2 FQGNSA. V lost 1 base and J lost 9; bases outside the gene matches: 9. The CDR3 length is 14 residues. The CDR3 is CASSLDLGGLGQYF. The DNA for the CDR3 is TGTGCCAGCAGCTTAGATTTGGGGGGGTTAGGGCAGTACTTC.